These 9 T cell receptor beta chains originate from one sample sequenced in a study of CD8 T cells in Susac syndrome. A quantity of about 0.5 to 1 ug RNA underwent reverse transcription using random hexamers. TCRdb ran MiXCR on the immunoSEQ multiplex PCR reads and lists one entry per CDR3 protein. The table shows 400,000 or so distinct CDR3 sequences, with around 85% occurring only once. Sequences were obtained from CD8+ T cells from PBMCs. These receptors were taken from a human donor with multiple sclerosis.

CDR3 protein: CASWGLAGTGELFF. The CDR3 region has the DNA TGTGCCAGCTGGGGACTAGCAGGCACCGGGGAGCTGTTTTTT. The chain has TRBV6-1 and TRBJ2-2, with 9 bases fitting TRBD2. This CDR3 comprises 14 residues. Germline CDR1 and CDR2: MNHNS and SASEGT. The ends lost 8 bases at V and 4 bases at J; junction bases unmatched: 5.

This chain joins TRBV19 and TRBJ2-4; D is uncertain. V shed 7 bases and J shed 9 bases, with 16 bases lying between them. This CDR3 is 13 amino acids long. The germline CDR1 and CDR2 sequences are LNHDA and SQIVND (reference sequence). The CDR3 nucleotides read TGTGCCAGTAAAGAAGATCGGTTTGGCATTCAGTACTTC. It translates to CASKEDRFGIQYF.

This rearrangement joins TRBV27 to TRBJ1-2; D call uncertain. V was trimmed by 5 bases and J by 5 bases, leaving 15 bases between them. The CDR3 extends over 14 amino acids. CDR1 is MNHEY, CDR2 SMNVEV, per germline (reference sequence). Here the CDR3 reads CASSLSKWEYGYTF. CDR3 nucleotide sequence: TGTGCCAGCAGTCTCTCTAAATGGGAGTATGGCTACACCTTC.

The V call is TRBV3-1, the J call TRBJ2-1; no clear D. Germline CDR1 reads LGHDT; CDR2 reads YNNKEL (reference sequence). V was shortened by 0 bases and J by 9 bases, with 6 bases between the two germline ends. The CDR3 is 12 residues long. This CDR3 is CASSQEHSEQFF. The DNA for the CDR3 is TGTGCCAGCAGCCAAGAACACAGTGAGCAGTTCTTC.

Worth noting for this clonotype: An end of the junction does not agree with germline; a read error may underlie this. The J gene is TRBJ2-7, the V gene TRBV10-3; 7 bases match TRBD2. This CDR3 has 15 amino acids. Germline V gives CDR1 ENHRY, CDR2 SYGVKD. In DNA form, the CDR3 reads TGTGCCATCAGTGACCCCGCCGGGACTAACTACGAGCAGCACTTC. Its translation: CAISDPAGTNYEQHF.

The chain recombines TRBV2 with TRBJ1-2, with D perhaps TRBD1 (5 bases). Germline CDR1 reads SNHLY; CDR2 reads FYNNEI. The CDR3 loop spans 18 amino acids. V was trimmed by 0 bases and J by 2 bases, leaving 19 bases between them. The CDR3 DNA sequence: TGTGCCAGCAGTGAAGCGCTGGGGCCACCACTTAGCAACTATGGCTACACCTTC. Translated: CASSEALGPPLSNYGYTF.

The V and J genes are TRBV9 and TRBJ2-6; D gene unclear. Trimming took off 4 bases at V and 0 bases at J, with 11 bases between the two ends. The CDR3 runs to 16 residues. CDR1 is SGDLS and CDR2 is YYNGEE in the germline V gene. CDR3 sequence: CASSLGGSSGANVLTF. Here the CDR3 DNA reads TGTGCCAGCAGCCTGGGCGGAAGCTCTGGGGCCAACGTCCTGACTTTC.

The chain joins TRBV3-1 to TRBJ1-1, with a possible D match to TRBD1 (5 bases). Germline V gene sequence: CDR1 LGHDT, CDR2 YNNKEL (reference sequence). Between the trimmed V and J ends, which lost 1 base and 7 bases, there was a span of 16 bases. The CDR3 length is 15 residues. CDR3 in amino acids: CASSQAGGSGNEAFF. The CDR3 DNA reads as TGTGCCAGCAGCCAAGCCGGGGGGAGTGGAAATGAAGCTTTCTTT.

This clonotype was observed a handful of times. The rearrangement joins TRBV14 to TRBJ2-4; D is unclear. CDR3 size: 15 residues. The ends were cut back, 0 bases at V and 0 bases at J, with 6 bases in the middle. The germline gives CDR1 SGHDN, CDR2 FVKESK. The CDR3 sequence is CASSQDPPAKNIQYF. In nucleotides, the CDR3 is TGTGCCAGCAGCCAAGACCCCCCAGCCAAAAACATTCAGTACTTC.